The present T cell receptor (beta chain) was sequenced within a study of CD8 T cells in ankylosing spondylitis. TCRdb re-analysed the 5' RACE reads in MiXCR, keeping a single row per CDR3 protein. This table holds 150,000 or so distinct CDR3 sequences, 25% to 35% found once. This receptor was taken from a male donor with ankylosing spondylitis. The sequenced sample was synovial fluid, either unsorted or a sorted T cell fraction (not recorded which).

The DNA of the CDR3 is TGTGCCAGCAGCTTGAAAGGGGGCGCCCCTAACGAGGATGGAGGCTACACCTTC. It codes for CASSLKGGAPNEDGGYTF. The chain links TRBV11-1 to TRBJ1-2, with 7 nucleotides matching TRBD1. This CDR3 region has 18 residues. Germline CDR1 SGHAT, CDR2 FQDESV (reference sequence). V was pared by 3 bases and J by 8 bases, with 21 bases of the junction left unmatched.